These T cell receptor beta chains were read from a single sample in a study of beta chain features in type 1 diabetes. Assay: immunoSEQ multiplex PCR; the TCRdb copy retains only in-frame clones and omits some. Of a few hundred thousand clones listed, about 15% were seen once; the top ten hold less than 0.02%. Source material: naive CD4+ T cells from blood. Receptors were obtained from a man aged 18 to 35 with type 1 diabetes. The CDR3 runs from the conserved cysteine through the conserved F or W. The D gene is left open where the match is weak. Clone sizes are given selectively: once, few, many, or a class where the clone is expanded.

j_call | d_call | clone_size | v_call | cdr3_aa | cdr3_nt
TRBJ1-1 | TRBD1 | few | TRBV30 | CAWSVAGGPNFEAFF | TGTGCCTGGAGTGTGGCAGGGGGCCCGAACTTTGAAGCTTTCTTT
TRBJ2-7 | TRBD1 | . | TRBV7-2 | CASSPGTVTYEQYF | TGTGCCAGCAGCCCCGGGACAGTGACCTACGAGCAGTACTTC
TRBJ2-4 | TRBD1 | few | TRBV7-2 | CASSFTGTGAIAKNIQYF | TGTGCCAGCAGCTTTACCGGGACAGGGGCAATAGCCAAAAACATTCAGTACTTC
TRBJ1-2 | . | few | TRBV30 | CAWSGHPYGYTF | TGTGCCTGGAGTGGACACCCCTATGGCTACACCTTC
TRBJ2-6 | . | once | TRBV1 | CTSSQNLGLNSGANVLTF | TGCACCAGCAGCCAAAATCTCGGACTTAACTCTGGGGCCAACGTCCTGACTTTC
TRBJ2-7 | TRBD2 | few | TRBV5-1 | CASSLETSGFSYEQYF | TGCGCCAGCAGCTTGGAAACTAGCGGGTTCTCCTACGAGCAGTACTTC
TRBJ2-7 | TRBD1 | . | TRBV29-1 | CSVMNRGTYEQYF | TGCAGCGTTATGAACAGGGGGACCTACGAGCAGTACTTC
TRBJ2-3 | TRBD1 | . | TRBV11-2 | CASSLDRYRGRADTQYF | TGTGCCAGCAGCTTAGATCGGTACAGGGGACGGGCAGATACGCAGTATTTT
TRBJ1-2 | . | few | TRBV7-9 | CASSTRGVYGYTF | TGTGCCAGCAGCACCCGGGGGGTCTATGGCTACACCTTC
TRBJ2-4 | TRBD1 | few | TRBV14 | CASSQRTGLGDIQYF | TGTGCCAGCAGCCAGAGGACAGGTTTAGGGGACATTCAGTACTTC
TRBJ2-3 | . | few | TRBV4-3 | CASSPTGQGYTDTQYF | TGCGCCAGCAGCCCTACCGGGCAGGGTTACACAGATACGCAGTATTTT
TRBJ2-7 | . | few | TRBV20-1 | CSATTRREQYF | TGCAGTGCCACGACTCGTCGCGAGCAGTACTTC
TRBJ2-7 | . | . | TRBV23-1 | CANHILNRVLPYEQYF | TGCGCCAACCACATCTTAAACAGGGTTCTCCCCTACGAGCAGTACTTC
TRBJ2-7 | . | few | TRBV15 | CATSLQGFNEQYF | TGTGCCACCAGCCTCCAGGGATTCAACGAGCAGTACTTC
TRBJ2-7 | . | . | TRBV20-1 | CSATSVYEQYF | TGCAGTGCTACTAGCGTCTACGAGCAGTACTTC
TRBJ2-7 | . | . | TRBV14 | CASSRTLGIGAYEQYF | TGTGCCAGCAGCCGGACCCTTGGGATTGGGGCATACGAGCAGTACTTC
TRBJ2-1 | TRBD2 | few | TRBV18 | CASSPRRVSGGADGTNEQFF | TGTGCCAGCTCACCACGACGGGTCAGCGGGGGGGCCGACGGAACGAATGAGCAGTTCTTC
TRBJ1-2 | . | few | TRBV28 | CASSARLLNGYTF | TGTGCCAGCAGTGCCAGACTGCTTAATGGCTACACCTTC
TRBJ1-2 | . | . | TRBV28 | CASSRDSNYGYTF | TGTGCCAGCAGTCGGGACTCTAACTATGGCTACACCTTC
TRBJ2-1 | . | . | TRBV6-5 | CASSYSSEGDEQFF | TGTGCCAGCAGTTACTCGAGTGAGGGGGACGAGCAGTTCTTC
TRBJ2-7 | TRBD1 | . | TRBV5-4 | CASSLQGARYEQYF | TGTGCCAGCAGCTTGCAGGGGGCGCGGTACGAGCAGTACTTC
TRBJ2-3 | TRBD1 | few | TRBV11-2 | CASSLLVTGTGLKDTQYF | TGTGCCAGCAGCTTACTAGTCACCGGGACAGGTTTGAAAGATACGCAGTATTTT
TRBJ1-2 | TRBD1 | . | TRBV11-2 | CASSRGQGAAYGYTF | TGTGCCAGCAGCAGGGGACAGGGTGCTGCCTATGGCTACACCTTC
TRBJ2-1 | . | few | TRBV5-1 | CASSLGRGEQFF | TGCGCCAGCAGCTTGGGACGGGGAGAGCAGTTCTTC
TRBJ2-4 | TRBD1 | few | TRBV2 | CASSSPGQGGRYF | TGTGCCAGCAGTTCCCCGGGACAGGGCGGTCGGTACTTC
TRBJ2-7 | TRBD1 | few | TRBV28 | CASTAQGAGSYEQYF | TGTGCCAGCACCGCACAGGGGGCAGGCTCCTACGAGCAGTACTTC
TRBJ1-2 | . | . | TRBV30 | CAWSRHNYGYTF | TGTGCCTGGAGTAGACATAACTATGGCTACACCTTC
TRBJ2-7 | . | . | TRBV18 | CASSTTGGYEQYF | TGTGCCAGCTCAACGACAGGAGGCTACGAGCAGTACTTC
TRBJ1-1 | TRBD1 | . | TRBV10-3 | CAIEGQGAGAFF | TGTGCCATCGAAGGACAGGGGGCAGGAGCTTTCTTT
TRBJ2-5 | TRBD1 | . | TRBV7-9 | CASSLFIDRGIETQYF | TGTGCCAGCAGCTTATTCATTGACAGGGGAATAGAGACCCAGTACTTC
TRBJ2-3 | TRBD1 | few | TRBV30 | CAWSFAGTGAFTQYF | TGTGCCTGGAGTTTCGCCGGGACAGGCGCCTTTACGCAGTATTTT
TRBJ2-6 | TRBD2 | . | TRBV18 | CASSSPLAGGSGANVLTF | TGTGCCAGCTCATCGCCCCTAGCGGGGGGCTCTGGGGCCAACGTCCTGACTTTC
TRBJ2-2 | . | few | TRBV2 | CASRGLITGELFF | TGTGCCAGCAGAGGACTCATCACCGGGGAGCTGTTTTTT
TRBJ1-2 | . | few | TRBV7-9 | CASSFRQEFFYGYTF | TGTGCCAGCAGCTTTAGACAGGAATTCTTCTATGGCTACACCTTC
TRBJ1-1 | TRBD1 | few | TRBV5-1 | CASSYPRTGGTNTEAFF | TGCGCCAGCAGCTACCCCCGGACAGGGGGCACCAACACTGAAGCTTTCTTT
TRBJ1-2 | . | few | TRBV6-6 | CASRSSGNYGYTF | TGTGCCAGTCGTTCTAGTGGGAACTATGGCTACACCTTC
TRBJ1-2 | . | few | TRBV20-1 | CSTRNYGYTF | TGCAGTACTCGGAACTATGGCTACACCTTC
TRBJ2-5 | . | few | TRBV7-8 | CASSSHGPGETQYF | TGTGCCAGCAGCTCTCATGGTCCCGGGGAGACCCAGTACTTC
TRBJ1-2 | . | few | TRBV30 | CAWADYGYTF | TGTGCCTGGGCAGACTATGGCTACACCTTC
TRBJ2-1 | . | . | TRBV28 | CASKEFRSYNEQFF | TGTGCCAGCAAGGAGTTCCGCTCCTACAATGAGCAGTTCTTC
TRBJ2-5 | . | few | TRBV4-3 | CASSREVSTETQYF | TGCGCCAGCAGCCGAGAGGTGTCTACGGAGACCCAGTACTTC
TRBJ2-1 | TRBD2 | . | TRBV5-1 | CASSMTSGFRDEQFF | TGCGCCAGCAGCATGACTAGCGGATTTCGGGATGAGCAGTTCTTC
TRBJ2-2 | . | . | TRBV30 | CAWYPTLAGELFF | TGTGCCTGGTACCCCACTCTCGCCGGGGAGCTGTTTTTT
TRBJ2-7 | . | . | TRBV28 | CVVSGSYEQYF | TGTGTCGTTAGCGGCTCCTACGAGCAGTACTTC
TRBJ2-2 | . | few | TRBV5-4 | CASSFAGPRTGELFF | TGTGCCAGCAGCTTCGCGGGACCTAGGACCGGGGAGCTGTTTTTT
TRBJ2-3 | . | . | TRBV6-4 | CASSYGDTQYF | TGTGCCAGCAGTTACGGAGATACGCAGTATTTT
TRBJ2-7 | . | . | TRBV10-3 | CAIRISYEQYF | TGTGCCATCAGAATCTCCTACGAGCAGTACTTC
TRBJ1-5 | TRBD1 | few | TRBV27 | CASSLSGTVTWGQPQHF | TGTGCCAGCAGTTTATCAGGGACAGTCACCTGGGGGCAGCCCCAGCATTTT
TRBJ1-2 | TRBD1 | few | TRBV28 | CASRPGQGLSGYTF | TGTGCCAGCAGACCGGGACAGGGGCTTAGTGGCTACACCTTC
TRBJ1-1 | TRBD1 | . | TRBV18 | CASSPPGGGTGSMNTEAFF | TGTGCCAGCTCACCACCGGGAGGGGGGACAGGGTCAATGAACACTGAAGCTTTCTTT
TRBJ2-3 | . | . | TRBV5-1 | CASSFQGHSTDTQYF | TGCGCCAGCAGCTTTCAGGGGCATAGCACAGATACGCAGTATTTT
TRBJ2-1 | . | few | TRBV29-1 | CSVEWRYSYNEQFF | TGCAGCGTTGAGTGGAGGTACTCCTACAATGAGCAGTTCTTC